These 25 T cell receptor beta chains were sequenced from one sample in a study of a mutant IDH1 vaccine in newly diagnosed glioma. The sample's time point: week 23, last vaccination. Every vaccine dose comprised 300 ug of mutant IDH1 20-mer peptide plus topical imiquimod. TCRdb's table, derived via immunoSEQ multiplex PCR, lists solely in-frame clones and lacks some. The profile shows some 30,000 clones, roughly 90% of them singletons. No antigens are known for them. This sample comprised PBMCs, obtained from a glioma patient whose treatment included an IDH1 peptide vaccine. All receptors derive from a middle-aged man with glioma.

The chain combines TRBV6-5 with TRBJ1-1, with TRBD1 as a possible D gene (5 bases). The ends were cut back, 4 bases at V and 3 bases at J, with 15 bases in the middle. CDR1 and CDR2 (germline): MNHEY, SVGAGI. The CDR3 length is 15 residues. CDR3 sequence reads: CASSSPGGTDTEAFF. Written as DNA, the CDR3 is TGTGCCAGCAGTTCTCCTGGGGGGACCGACACTGAAGCTTTCTTT.

This chain uses TRBV5-1 with TRBJ1-5, with TRBD1 matching over 10 bases. V shed 1 base, J shed 7 bases, and the junction held 5 bases outside the gene matches. This CDR3 spans 15 amino acids. CDR1 is SGHRS and CDR2 is YFSETQ in the germline V gene. DNA of the CDR3: TGCGCCAGCAGCTTGACAGGACAGGGGGGCCAGCCCCAGCATTTT. Translation gives CASSLTGQGGQPQHF.

This clone was detected a few times. The V call is TRBV27, the J call TRBJ1-4, with TRBD1 as a possible D gene (5 bases). CDR1 and CDR2 from the germline V gene are MNHEY and SMNVEV (reference sequence). Trimming stripped 11 bases from V and 2 bases from J, with 12 bases between. The CDR3 length is 13 residues. CDR3 in DNA: TGTGCCCGAATCTGGGGGACTAATGAAAAACTGTTTTTT. Protein: CARIWGTNEKLFF.

This chain uses TRBV5-4 with TRBJ2-2; tentatively, D is TRBD2 (6 bases). The CDR3 contains 14 residues. Trimming removed 3 bases at V and 5 bases at J, with 11 bases between. The germline gives CDR1 SGHNT, CDR2 YYREEE (reference sequence). The CDR3, as DNA: TGTGCCAGCAGCTCCCCAGGGAGGACCGGGGAGCTGTTTTTT. Residues: CASSSPGRTGELFF.

This chain uses TRBV6-6 with TRBJ2-2; the D gene is possibly TRBD1 (6 bases). CDR3 length: 15 residues. Trimming stripped 8 bases from V and 7 bases from J, with 20 bases between. Germline CDR1 MNHNY, CDR2 SVGAGI (reference sequence). The CDR3 sequence: CASLPRDNRVGELFF. CDR3 sequence (DNA): TGTGCCAGCCTCCCCCGGGACAACCGTGTCGGGGAGCTGTTTTTT.

The gene calls are TRBV30 and TRBJ1-2, with D hard to call. Trimming cost V 3 bases and J 4 bases, with 12 bases left between them. Germline V lookup: CDR1 GTSNPN, CDR2 SVGIG (reference sequence). The CDR3 contains 13 residues. CDR3 loop: CAWRSRSLYGYTF. The DNA for the CDR3 is TGTGCCTGGAGGTCGAGGAGTCTCTATGGCTACACCTTC.

The CDR3 is CASSLVAVNYGYTF. CDR3 DNA: TGTGCCAGCAGCTTAGTAGCTGTAAACTATGGCTACACCTTC. The chain recombines TRBV7-2 with TRBJ1-2; D gene ambiguous. V lost 1 base to trimming and J lost 2 bases, with 8 bases between them. This CDR3 spans 14 amino acids. From germline, CDR1 is SGHTA and CDR2 FQGNSA. Variable domain in full (rest from reference TRBV7-2 and TRBJ1-2): GAGVSQSPSNKVTEKGKDVELRCDPISGHTALYWYRQSLGQGLEFLIYFQGNSAPDKSGLPSDRFSAERTGGSVSTLTIQRTQQEDSAVYLCASSLVAVNYGYTFGSGTRLTVV.

V and J are TRBV28 and TRBJ1-1; TRBD1 is a possible D gene (6 bases). Germline CDR1 reads MDHEN; CDR2 reads SYDVKM. The V and J ends lost 4 bases and 5 bases respectively, with 11 bases between them. The CDR3 sequence is 13 residues long. CDR3 loop: CASSSYRETEAFF. The CDR3 DNA is TGTGCCAGCAGTTCGTACAGGGAGACTGAAGCTTTCTTT.

The CDR3 DNA is TGTGCTAGTGGTTTGCTCAGGACTAGCCGGGTCGGGGAGCTGTTTTTT. Amino acid sequence: CASGLLRTSRVGELFF. The chain is built from TRBV12-5 and TRBJ2-2; TRBD2 agrees at 8 bases. V trimming: 2 bases; J trimming: 7 bases; junction bases outside the gene matches: 9. The length of the CDR3 is 16 residues. CDR1 and CDR2 from the germline V gene are LGHNT and FRNRAP.

The chain links TRBV28 to TRBJ2-7; 8 nucleotides align to TRBD2. The germline V gene encodes CDR1 MDHEN and CDR2 SYDVKM. V dropped 6 bases and J dropped 4; count of bases not matched to a gene: 8. The CDR3 length is 14 residues. CDR3: CASRPGLVKYEQYF. CDR3 nucleotides: TGTGCCAGCAGGCCGGGACTAGTAAAGTACGAGCAGTACTTC.

The chain has TRBV6-6 and TRBJ2-3, with D tentatively TRBD1 or TRBD2 (5 bases each). V lost 9 bases to trimming and J lost 1 base, with 11 bases between them. The CDR3 is made up of 13 amino acids. Germline V gives CDR1 MNHNY, CDR2 SVGAGI (reference sequence). In nucleotides, the CDR3 is TGTGCCAGTTTCTTGGGGGGCACAGATACGCAGTATTTT. Its translation: CASFLGGTDTQYF.

The rearrangement links TRBV11-2 to TRBJ2-4; D uncertain. Trimming stripped 3 bases from V and 0 bases from J, with 18 bases between. The CDR3 consists of 18 residues. Germline V CDR1 and CDR2: SGHAT, FQNNGV. This chain's CDR3 is CASSLFSLKYVAKNIQYF. The CDR3, as DNA: TGTGCCAGCAGCTTGTTTTCCCTAAAGTATGTAGCCAAAAACATTCAGTACTTC. Based on the CDR3 plus reference TRBV11-2 and TRBJ2-4, the full variable domain is EAGVAQSPRYKIIEKRQSVAFWCNPISGHATLYWYQQILGQGPKLLIQFQNNGVVDDSQLPKDRFSAERLKGVDSTLKIQPAKLEDSAVYLCASSLFSLKYVAKNIQYFGAGTRLSVL.

J is TRBJ1-6 and V is TRBV6-5; D is ambiguous. Trimming removed 3 bases at V and 7 bases at J, with 13 bases between. Looked up from germline, CDR1 is MNHEY and CDR2 is SVGAGI. The CDR3 totals 15 residues. CDR3 protein: CASSYRGRLNSPLHF. CDR3 nucleotide sequence: TGTGCCAGCAGTTATCGAGGACGGTTGAATTCACCCCTCCACTTT.

A few counts support this clone. The J gene is TRBJ2-7, the V gene TRBV7-9; D ambiguous. Germline CDR1 and CDR2: SEHNR and FQNEAQ (reference sequence). The CDR3 contains 14 residues. The V end lost 1 base, the J end lost 3 bases, and 10 bases lay between the germline ends. CDR3 in amino acids: CASSLGGLGYEQYF. The CDR3 nucleotides are TGTGCCAGCAGCTTAGGCGGCCTAGGCTACGAGCAGTACTTC.

The rearrangement joins TRBV13 to TRBJ2-1; 9 positions agree with TRBD2. CDR1 is PRHDT, CDR2 FYEKMQ, per germline (reference sequence). The CDR3 is 13 amino acids. Unmatched junction bases numbered 8, after V lost 8 bases and J lost 9 bases. The DNA of the CDR3 is TGTGCCAGCTCAACTAGCGGGCTTGGTGAGCAGTTCTTC. Translation: CASSTSGLGEQFF. Drawing the rest from reference TRBV13 and TRBJ2-1, the complete variable domain is AAGVIQSPRHLIKEKRETATLKCYPIPRHDTVYWYQQGPGQDPQFLISFYEKMQSDKGSIPDRFSAQQFSDYHSELNMSSLELGDSALYFCASSTSGLGEQFFGPGTRLTVL.

The rearrangement joins TRBV11-2 to TRBJ1-6, with TRBD1 matching 8 bases. Per germline, CDR1 SGHAT and CDR2 FQNNGV. V shed 4 bases and J 1 base; nucleotides not matched to a gene: 9. The CDR3 length is 18 residues. The DNA of the CDR3 is TGTGCCAGCAGCTCCTTTGCAGGGGGCGTATCCTATAATTCACCCCTCCACTTT. This codes for CASSSFAGGVSYNSPLHF.

The V call is TRBV21-1, the J call TRBJ2-7; the table names TRBD1, a call not compared with the DNA. TRBV21-1 is termed a pseudogene. The CDR3 spans 13 residues. The CDR3 nucleotides are TGTGCCAGCAGCACTCAGGGGGCAAGGGAGCAGTACGTC. It is translated as CASSTQGAREQYV.

The gene calls are TRBV5-1 and TRBJ1-4, with TRBD1 matching over 9 bases. Germline loops: CDR1 SGHRS, CDR2 YFSETQ. The CDR3 has 14 amino acids. The J segment lost 5 bases and the V segment lost 4 bases, leaving 3 bases of the junction unmatched. In nucleotides, the CDR3 is TGCGCCAGCAGCCCAGGGACAGGGAATGAAAAACTGTTTTTT. The encoded protein is CASSPGTGNEKLFF.

The CDR3 region is CASSLDGRLSYNEQFF. The CDR3 coding sequence is TGCGCCAGCAGCTTGGACGGGCGGCTATCCTACAATGAGCAGTTCTTC. V usage is TRBV5-1 and J usage is TRBJ2-1; D gene unclear. Germline V gene sequence: CDR1 SGHRS, CDR2 YFSETQ. There are 16 residues in the CDR3. With 0 bases removed from V and 1 base from J, the gap between germline ends came to 11 bases.

CDR3: CASSPGQEYREQYF. CDR3 bases: TGTGCCAGCAGTCCGGGACAGGAATATAGGGAGCAGTACTTC. V and J are TRBV7-6 and TRBJ2-7; TRBD1 matches 8 bases. The germline gives CDR1 SGHVS, CDR2 FNYEAQ. This CDR3 is built from 14 residues. The V gene end was trimmed by 6 bases and the J gene end by 7 bases; junction bases not matched to a gene: 11.

This clone has just one count. The J gene is TRBJ1-2, the V gene TRBV10-3; tentative D call: TRBD1 (6 bases). Trimming took off 6 bases at V and 3 bases at J, with 20 bases between the two ends. CDR1 ENHRY and CDR2 SYGVKD come from the germline V gene. This CDR3 contains 16 residues. In nucleotides, the CDR3 is TGTGCCATCAGCGCTTACGGGGGGCGATCTGACTATGGCTACACCTTC. Its protein is CAISAYGGRSDYGYTF.

This chain connects TRBV11-3 to TRBJ2-2; 7 bases map to TRBD2. V was clipped by 5 bases and J by 4 bases; unmatched bases: 4. The CDR3 totals 14 residues. Germline CDR1 reads SGHNT; CDR2 reads YENEEA. The CDR3 DNA reads TGTGCCAGCAGCCGCGGGGGAAGCACCGGGGAGCTGTTTTTT. Its translation: CASSRGGSTGELFF.

The chain couples TRBV6-5 to TRBJ2-1; 12 bases are shared with TRBD2. This CDR3 contains 15 residues. The trim removed 2 bases at V and 7 bases at J, leaving 3 bases unmatched. Germline-derived CDR1 and CDR2 are MNHEY and SVGAGI. The CDR3 bases are TGTGCCAGCAGTTACCCTAGCGGGGGGGTTAATGAGCAGTTCTTC. Its protein product is CASSYPSGGVNEQFF.

This chain links TRBV13 with TRBJ1-2, with 8 nucleotides matching TRBD1. The CDR3 runs to 15 residues. V was clipped by 2 bases and J by 3 bases; unmatched bases: 5. The germline gives CDR1 PRHDT, CDR2 FYEKMQ (reference sequence). In DNA, the CDR3 is TGTGCCAGCAGCTTACCAGGGGGCACCTACTATGGCTACACCTTC. This codes for CASSLPGGTYYGYTF.

The V call is TRBV28, the J call TRBJ2-3; 15 nucleotides align to TRBD2. V lost 6 bases and J lost 4; bases outside the gene matches: 20. Germline V gene sequence: CDR1 MDHEN, CDR2 SYDVKM. The CDR3 extends over 21 amino acids. CDR3 residues: CASSPLGGMGGLAGGSDTQYF. The CDR3 DNA reads TGTGCCAGCAGCCCGCTAGGAGGTATGGGGGGACTAGCGGGAGGATCAGATACGCAGTATTTT. Complete variable domain (other parts from reference TRBV28 and TRBJ2-3): DVKVTQSSRYLVKRTGEKVFLECVQDMDHENMFWYRQDPGLGLRLIYFSYDVKMKEKGDIPEGYSVSREKKERFSLILESASTNQTSMYLCASSPLGGMGGLAGGSDTQYFGPGTRLTVL.